The sequence of this T cell receptor beta chain was determined in a study of cytomegalovirus exposure and HLA in healthy donors (TCRdb year 2017). Concerning the study at large: In an earlier analysis of 587 of the donors, 250 to 350 Gb of sequence data and 120 million or so unique TCR beta sequences from 150 million to 200 million T cells were reported. To predict cytomegalovirus infection status, the study brought together high-throughput TCR immunosequencing, statistical association of individual TCRs with disease status, and machine learning. The study used immunosequencing to profile the T cell repertoires of approximately 630 subjects and linked those repertoires to cytomegalovirus serostatus. Donor age, sex, ethnicity and CMV serostatus were compiled together with the repertoire data. The number of typed donors differed by locus: 629-630 for A, B, C, DRB1 and DQB1; some 540 for DQA1; 606 for DPA1; and approximately 450 for DPB1. In an earlier analysis of 587 of the donors, high-throughput TCR beta sequencing was used to judge whether each TCR beta V gene segment behaved as functional or pseudogenic. All discovery cohort repertoires had been generated using a single sequencing platform. A handful of DR-DQ haplotypes were handled as single units for association and clustering because linkage in the cohort was strong. The study aimed to test whether signatures of past pathogen exposure could be identified by cataloging public T cell receptors. About 280 gigabases of sequencing data and 70 million to 100 million unique TCR sequences made up an early release that covered several hundred HLA-typed donors. Among the roughly 380 genotyped donors, more than 70% belonged to the genetic ancestry cluster associated with self-reported Caucasian donors. Both class I and class II loci were covered by HLA typing, at four-digit resolution. Rather than drawing on any new phenotypic data, the later analysis identified candidate immune exposures from TCR beta sequences and the way those sequences occurred across donors. On average, about 240,000 unique TCR beta nucleotide sequences were sequenced per donor among a few hundred genotyped donors of the cohort, with roughly 18% of those sequences being non-productive. In a later analysis, previously published TCR beta repertoires from 666 donors were re-analyzed and high-resolution HLA genotyping was added so that TCR occurrence patterns could be studied. In a later genetic analysis, genome-wide SNP genotypes for about three fifths of the 666 donors were used, and that subset was treated as a discovery cohort. In addition to the first cohort of roughly 700 subjects, a separate validation cohort of approximately 120 different subjects was used.

V is shortened by 1 base, J by 4 bases, and the region joining them spans 14 bases. Inclusive of the bounding cysteine and phenylalanine, the CDR3 is 15 residues long. The retained sequence is limited to the CDR3, 45 bases, with the frame set at the first base. In the germline V gene, CDR1 corresponds to SGDLS and CDR2 to YYNGEE. The cohort consisted of 650 to 700 healthy bone marrow donors. All cohort members were sampled while nominally healthy, although unrecorded immune exposures were likely present. The donor was CMV seropositive and belonged to the group of a few hundred seropositive cohort members. A peripheral blood sample was collected from each donor, and TCR beta sequencing was performed on peripheral blood mononuclear cells. The Qiagen DNeasy Blood Extraction Kit was used to extract genomic DNA from the blood cell samples. The library relied on the immunoSEQ multiplex PCR assay. For the multiplex PCR, a mixture combining 60 forward primers for TCR Vbeta segments and 13 reverse primers for TCR Jbeta segments was used. The CDR3 region of rearranged TCR beta genes was amplified from genomic DNA with a multiplex PCR assay. On the Illumina HiSeq System, the amplified TCR beta libraries were sequenced as 87-base-pair reads. As for the authors' bioinformatics: In a later analysis, some 80 million unique TCR beta chains were counted across the 650 to 700 repertoires, and roughly 11 million of these chains were shared by at least two donors. Raw reads were error-corrected and collapsed into unique sequences by a nearest-neighbor algorithm in which closely related sequences were merged to remove PCR and sequencing errors. Alignment of CDR3 sequences to IMGT reference sequences was used to assign V, D and J gene segments. For a sequence to be retained, at least a six-nucleotide match to both a V gene segment and a J gene segment was required. Rearrangements were classified as productive when the CDR3 lacked stop codons and remained in frame with V and J, and all other rearrangements were classified as non-productive. Following IMGT convention, CDR3 was defined as the stretch from the second conserved V-encoded cysteine to the conserved J-encoded phenylalanine. Sequences without an unambiguous match to a single V gene segment were excluded from the earlier analysis of approximately 560 of the donors. An earlier analysis of about 590 of the donors classified V segments as functional when productive rearrangements were above 56.7% and as segregating when the standard deviation between donors was above 5%. To diagnose cytomegalovirus status from the catalog of TCR beta chain sequences, a statistical classification framework was built. V and J gene assignment, in a later analysis, came from comparing TCR nucleotide sequences with IMGT/GENE-DB human TR gene sequences. In a later analysis, CDR3 sequences and most-parsimonious VDJ recombination scenarios were assigned using the TCRdist pipeline. A later analysis defined each TCR beta chain by its CDR3 amino acid sequence plus V-gene family, and excluded reads lacking a unique V-gene family. As a way to deal with suspected cross-contamination and a sequencing artifact, a later analysis dropped 592 nucleotide sequences that were highly shared and had low generation probability. In a later analysis, a clonal expansion index for each public chain was calculated from normalized within-repertoire ranks of inferred template counts. Generation probabilities in a later analysis came from a VDJ recombination model fitted to out-of-frame rearrangements, and those results were checked against IGoR. Hypergeometric tests were used in a later analysis to score TCR-TCR, TCR-HLA and TCR-CMV co-occurrence, with a repertoire-size bias correction applied to the TCR pairs. To estimate false discovery rates, a later analysis permuted the HLA or CMV assignments 20 times. In a later analysis, co-occurring TCRs were grouped with DBSCAN, and TCRdist sequence similarity was added when clustering was performed within HLA-allele-positive subsets. Repertoires with fewer than 30,000 or more than 120,000 public chains were left out of co-occurrence clustering, as were roughly five repertoires with anomalous nucleotide sharing. Imported from immuneACCESS, the table was reduced by TCRdb to in-frame sequences with V and J called. These copies leave out some clones; in studies compared against another copy, an unresolved V gene accounts for under half, and the cause of the remainder is not known. The V and J calls and the clone size are those of that table, but D and trimming were determined from the DNA. This sample's table has entries for fewer than 100,000 clones. Of the sample, around 4% falls within the top ten clones.

Note on this clone: Its antigen specificity is not known.

Study-level results and caveats: In a later genetic analysis, fewer N-insertions in productive TCRs were reported among donors in an Asian-associated ancestry cluster than the approximately 630-donor mean. In vitro tests confirmed that a few of the cytomegalovirus-associated TCR beta chains recognize cytomegalovirus antigens. Assigning TCR associations to individual alleles was difficult when HLA alleles, especially DR and DQ, strongly co-occurred. The cohort was sequenced for TCR beta chains only, and without alpha or paired-chain data the features that could be detected were limited. The authors suggested that the approach could potentially be extended to other disease states and immunological phenotypes. Roughly uniform sequencing depth across donors was assumed in presence/absence analyses, although this assumption may not hold. The classifier was reported to diagnose cytomegalovirus status with high specificity and sensitivity in both the original and validation cohorts. In a later analysis, most CMV-associated TCR beta chains were found to appear HLA-restricted, with HLA associations seemingly driven largely by CMV exposure. A cluster of highly shared sequence variants was judged likely to be a technical artifact of the sequencing pipeline. Because counts were too low, 15 to 20 rarely observed V segments, including chromosome 9 orphons, were excluded from the earlier analysis of 587 of the donors. Immune exposure information for the cohort was limited to CMV serostatus. Most TCR sequences were seen in very few donors, while some public TCRs were found in many individuals. In a later analysis, several top co-occurrence clusters were reported to appear linked to parvovirus B19, influenza, CMV and Epstein-Barr virus. According to a later analysis, TCR association rates differed among HLA loci, with DRB1 alleles showing the most associated TCRs and HLA-C alleles showing the fewest. Because HLA typing was unavailable for some donors at each locus, only the typed subset was used in association tests. Correlated functional status among segregating V segments might reflect linkage disequilibrium, but an unknown experimental factor could not be ruled out. A later genetic analysis associated a missense DCLRE1C variant with V-gene and J-gene trimming of TCR beta chains, and an independent cohort replicated the association. In the study, 150 to 200 TCR beta chains were listed as associated with cytomegalovirus. Because the 87-base-pair reads could not distinguish some IMGT-functional V segments, including TRBV6-2 and TRBV6-3, those segments were excluded. In an earlier analysis of about 600 of the donors, most TCR beta V segments appeared in productive rearrangements about 90% or about 30% of the time, broadly matching IMGT annotations. In a later analysis, around 17,000 TCR beta sequences were associated with specific HLA alleles at a false discovery rate of 0.05. In a later analysis, HLA-associated TCR beta chains were found to be more clonally expanded and to have lower generation probabilities than equally common non-associated chains. A further reported finding was that TCR beta sequences accurately predicted the HLA-A and HLA-B alleles for most subjects in the first cohort.

The chain is encoded by TRBV9 joined to TRBJ1-2, with TRBD1 perhaps the D gene, on 5 matching bases. The TCR comes from a man between 18 and 35 years old in good health and CMV-seropositive. The sequenced sample was PBMCs. At the DNA level, the sequence is TGTGCCAGCAGCGTAAACACAGGCGATGGCTATGGCTACACCTTC. The encoded protein is CASSVNTGDGYGYTF.